The entry that follows covers one T cell receptor (beta chain) sequence. The data stem from a study of OX40 agonist ivuxolimab in advanced cancers. Libraries were prepared by immunoSEQ multiplex PCR; TCRdb keeps only in-frame clonotypes and omits some of them. This table has 75,000 to 95,000 clones, 75% to 90% appearing once. The TCR was taken from an adult with an advanced solid tumor such as melanoma, head and neck, liver or kidney cancer. The input for sequencing was CD4+ or CD8+ T cells sorted from blood, taken in a trial of the OX40 agonist ivuxolimab.

Written as DNA, the CDR3 is TGTGCCTGGAGTCAACAGGGCCCCCAAGAGACCCAGTACTTC. As protein: CAWSQQGPQETQYF. The chain has TRBV30 and TRBJ2-5; a possible D gene is TRBD1 (6 bases). Per germline, CDR1 GTSNPN and CDR2 SVGIG (reference sequence). With 2 bases removed from V and 1 base from J, the gap between germline ends came to 11 bases. CDR3 length: 14 amino acids.